This TCR beta chain appears in the sequencing data of a study of early T cells in non-severe SARS-CoV-2 infection. Study background: Unsorted whole blood bulk RNA was sequenced, with unpaired chains. Overall study results and limits: Anti-spike CD8 specificities were favored by VDJdb matching, whose results missed private and CD4 specificities.

This CDR3 region has 14 residues. With V trimmed by 3 bases and J by 5 bases, 7 bases remained unmatched. The V gene's germline CDR1 is DFQATT and CDR2 SNEGSKA (reference sequence). Individual cDNA molecules were tagged with unique molecular identifiers. TCRdb used MiXCR to reprocess the 5' RACE reads, holding one entry per CDR3 protein. The top ten clones hold 3.5% to 4% of a sample with fewer than 130,000 distinct CDR3 sequences, 10% to 15% of them seen once. This clonotype was seen only once. Its antigen is currently unknown. The rearrangement links TRBV20-1 to TRBJ2-3; TRBD2 aligns across 8 bases. Sequencing was performed on whole blood, taken at baseline. This receptor was taken from an adult who was a healthcare worker with PCR-confirmed SARS-CoV-2 infection or an uninfected control (not recorded which). In DNA form, the CDR3 reads TGCAGTGCTAGTCCAACGGGGGGGGAAGATACGCAGTATTTT. Translating gives CSASPTGGEDTQYF.